Detailed here is one T cell receptor beta chain. This clone was counted at least ten times. Its target antigen remains unknown. No base quality information exists; no much larger clone differs at one position. The library relied on PCR. These reads were obtained on an Illumina HiSeq 4000. The TCR beta-chain CDR3 region of each patient was profiled by high-throughput sequencing. Under the source paper's analysis protocol: CDR3 differences across clinicopathological groups were used to build a classifier for discriminating distant-metastatic papillary thyroid cancer patients. To measure repertoire diversity the researchers used the Shannon index, while the Morisita-Horn index served to gauge how similar the tumor and blood repertoires were. TCRdb reprocessing: public reads trimmed at Q25 with fastp, clones called with MiXCR, in-frame beta chains kept. Clone size and V and J calls follow TCRdb, not the original study. The sample data list 50,000 to 60,000 clones, and about 15% of these were observed just once. The ten biggest clones cover 3% of the sample.

The sample is drawn from a study of metastatic and nonmetastatic thyroid tumors (dated by TCRdb to 2020 to 2022). In the study overall: Repertoires were compared across peripheral blood and tumor or nodule tissue samples from malignant and benign thyroid patients.

Summary of the overall study and its limitations: In both blood and tumor samples, malignant tumors were reported to have significantly higher TCR beta diversity than benign nodules.

V is pared back by 0 bases and J by 0 bases, with 7 bases lying between the germline termini. CDR3 length: 15 amino acids, cysteine to phenylalanine. Only the CDR3 DNA stays, 45 bases, in frame from base 1. Looking up the germline V gene yields CDR1 SGHDT and CDR2 YYEEEE. None of the patients had been given any treatment before thyroid surgery. Using T-cell receptor beta sequencing, the researchers looked back retrospectively at clinical samples from patients, gathered between about 2011 and 2019. Recombination connected TRBV5-6 to TRBJ2-1; no D gene is confidently identified. The sample comprised blood. This TCR was sampled from a female donor with papillary thyroid cancer or a benign thyroid nodule (not recorded which). Some clones in this sample may be carry-over from other donors' samples. The DNA is TGTGCCAGCAGCTTGGGCCTAGGCTCCTACAATGAGCAGTTCTTC. This gives the protein CASSLGLGSYNEQFF. Full variable domain (CDR3 extended with the reference TRBV5-6 and TRBJ2-1 proteins): DAGVTQSPTHLIKTRGQQVTLRCSPKSGHDTVSWYQQALGQGPQFIFQYYEEEERQRGNFPDRFSGHQFPNYSSELNVNALLLGDSALYLCASSLGLGSYNEQFFGPGTRLTVL.